Listed below are T cell receptor beta chains from one sample, sequenced in a study of cytomegalovirus exposure and HLA in healthy donors. The protocol was immunoSEQ multiplex PCR, while the TCRdb copy is restricted to in-frame clones and leaves out a portion. The sample contains over 150,000 clones, approximately 75% of which appear only once. The sequencing sample was made of PBMCs. All receptors derive from a man aged 18 to 35 in good health and CMV-seronegative. CDR3s include the opening cysteine and the closing phenylalanine or tryptophan. The D gene is left open where the match is weak. Clone size, where shown, is once, few, many, or a class for clones that have expanded.

TGCGCCAGCAGCCAAGAAGGGGACAGCTCCTACGAGCAGTACTTC	CASSQEGDSSYEQYF	.	TRBD1	TRBV4-3	TRBJ2-7
TGTGCCAGCAGTGGCACCCGAGGGGGCAGGAACGAGCAGTACTTC	CASSGTRGGRNEQYF	.	TRBD1	TRBV2	TRBJ2-7
TGTGCCAGCACCCCCCTCTCCAGGAACACTGAAGCTTTCTTT	CASTPLSRNTEAFF	.	.	TRBV2	TRBJ1-1
TGCGCCAGCAGCCAAGTTAGCGGGGGACAAGAGACCCAGTACTTC	CASSQVSGGQETQYF	.	TRBD2	TRBV4-1	TRBJ2-5
TGCGCCAGCATAAGACAGGGGGCGAGTCTTGGCTATGGCTACACCTTC	CASIRQGASLGYGYTF	.	TRBD1	TRBV10-1	TRBJ1-2
TGCGCCATTATTGGGGGGTCTCCTAACAATGAGCAGTTCTTC	CAIIGGSPNNEQFF	.	.	TRBV10-1	TRBJ2-1
TGTGCCAGTAGTTTTCGGACTAGCGGGGGGGGCAATGAGCAGTTCTTC	CASSFRTSGGGNEQFF	once	TRBD2	TRBV19	TRBJ2-1
TGTGCCAGTAGTATGGGACACTCCTCCTACGAGCAGTACTTC	CASSMGHSSYEQYF	.	.	TRBV19	TRBJ2-7
TGTGCCAGCAGTGACCCCAGGGGAAGGGGGCAGTTCTTC	CASSDPRGRGQFF	.	.	TRBV6-1	TRBJ2-1
TGTGCCAGCAGTGGTGGACTAGCGGGCCCGCTCGGGGAGCTGTTTTTT	CASSGGLAGPLGELFF	.	TRBD2	TRBV6-1	TRBJ2-2
TGTGCCAGTAGTACAGGGATCTTCCAAGAGACCCAGTACTTC	CASSTGIFQETQYF	.	.	TRBV19	TRBJ2-5
TGTGCCAGCAGCTTGCGAGCTGGGGCCAACGGCCTGACTTTC	CASSLRAGANGLTF	.	.	TRBV5-4	TRBJ2-6
TGTGCCAGCAGCTACCAACCCCTAATCGGAGAGACCCAGTACTTC	CASSYQPLIGETQYF	.	.	TRBV7-8	TRBJ2-5
TGTGCCAGCAGCTCCTACAGGGGGCATGGAAACACCATATATTTT	CASSSYRGHGNTIYF	once	TRBD1	TRBV11-2	TRBJ1-3
TGCGCCAGCAGCCAAGGCCGGGGGGCCGTGGAGACCCAGTACTTC	CASSQGRGAVETQYF	.	.	TRBV4-1	TRBJ2-5
TGTGCCAGCAGCCAAGATGCGGGACTTCCCGCGAGCACAGATACGCAGTATTTT	CASSQDAGLPASTDTQYF	.	.	TRBV4-2	TRBJ2-3
TGTGCCAGCAGCTTATATTACACCGGGGAGCTGTTTTTT	CASSLYYTGELFF	.	.	TRBV7-2	TRBJ2-2
TGTGCCAGCAATACGAAGTCGGGGAGAGAGCAGTACTTC	CASNTKSGREQYF	.	.	TRBV6-5	TRBJ2-7
TGTGCCAGCAGCTTAGGCGGCCGGCCCGAAAAACTGTTTTTT	CASSLGGRPEKLFF	.	.	TRBV11-2	TRBJ1-4
TGCGCCAGCAGCTTCTTGGGGGCGCAGGGGGCCAACGTCCTGACTTTC	CASSFLGAQGANVLTF	.	.	TRBV5-1	TRBJ2-6
TGTGCCAGCACCTATCGGGACTCAGAATACAATGAGCAGTTCTTC	CASTYRDSEYNEQFF	.	.	TRBV27	TRBJ2-1
TGTGCCAGCAGTTGGTCCGGGACAGGAGCTGAAGCTTTCTTT	CASSWSGTGAEAFF	.	TRBD1	TRBV27	TRBJ1-1
TGTGCCAGCAGCCCCCGGGACAGGGGGCTACCGAACACCGGGGAGCTGTTTTTT	CASSPRDRGLPNTGELFF	.	TRBD1	TRBV14	TRBJ2-2
TGTGCCAGCAGCGTAGGGACAGGGAATCAGCCCCAGCATTTT	CASSVGTGNQPQHF	few	TRBD1	TRBV9	TRBJ1-5
TGTGCCAGCAGCTCTTCGCGGGAGGAGACCCAGTACTTC	CASSSSREETQYF	.	TRBD2	TRBV5-5	TRBJ2-5
TGCGCCAGCAGCCGGACAGGGGCAGGAGGCTACACCTTC	CASSRTGAGGYTF	.	TRBD1	TRBV5-1	TRBJ1-2
TGCGCCAGCAGCTTGCTTGGACAGTTTAGCAATCAGCCCCAGCATTTT	CASSLLGQFSNQPQHF	.	.	TRBV5-1	TRBJ1-5
TGTGCCAGCTCACCACCCGGACAGGGAGGTGAAAAACTGTTTTTT	CASSPPGQGGEKLFF	.	TRBD1	TRBV18	TRBJ1-4
TGTGCCAGCAGCCGAGACAGTAACTACGAGCAGTACTTC	CASSRDSNYEQYF	once	.	TRBV11-2	TRBJ2-7
TGTGCCAGCAGCCCCTACCCCAGGGGACGGGATCAGCCCCAGCATTTT	CASSPYPRGRDQPQHF	.	.	TRBV7-2	TRBJ1-5
TGCGCCAGCAGCCAAGGAGTCGAAGTCTACTATGGCTACACCTTC	CASSQGVEVYYGYTF	.	.	TRBV4-1	TRBJ1-2
TGTGCCAGCAGGGAGGGCCAAAGGGGGCTGTATAATTCACCCCTCCACTTT	CASREGQRGLYNSPLHF	.	TRBD1	TRBV28	TRBJ1-6
TGCGCCAGCAGCCAAGATGGGGGCAGCAGCACAGATACGCAGTATTTT	CASSQDGGSSTDTQYF	.	.	TRBV4-3	TRBJ2-3
TGTGCCAGCAGCCCCGACGGGAGGAACACTGAAGCTTTCTTT	CASSPDGRNTEAFF	.	.	TRBV28	TRBJ1-1
TGTGCCAGCAGACCAACCTCGACAGGGGCCACCTCTGGGGCCAACGTCCTGACTTTC	CASRPTSTGATSGANVLTF	.	TRBD1	TRBV7-3	TRBJ2-6
TGCGCCAGCAGCTTGGCGTCAGGGGTGGACAATGAGCAGTTCTTC	CASSLASGVDNEQFF	.	.	TRBV5-1	TRBJ2-1
TGTGCCAGCAGTGACTCTCCAGGGGGCACAGATACGCAGTATTTT	CASSDSPGGTDTQYF	.	.	TRBV6-4	TRBJ2-3
TGTGCCAGCAGGAGACTAGCGGGGACAAGTGGGGACGAGCAGTACTTC	CASRRLAGTSGDEQYF	.	TRBD2	TRBV6-6	TRBJ2-7
TGTGCCAGCAGTTTTACCGCGACAGTTGAGCAGTTCTTC	CASSFTATVEQFF	.	.	TRBV27	TRBJ2-1
TGCAGCGTCCGCCGACAGGGGGGAAATGAGCAGTTCTTC	CSVRRQGGNEQFF	few	TRBD1	TRBV29-1	TRBJ2-1
TGTGCCAGCTTAATGGAGACGAACACTGAAGCTTTCTTT	CASLMETNTEAFF	.	.	TRBV2	TRBJ1-1
TGCGCCAGCAGCCTTGGACAGGCGCTACCCTATGGCTACACCTTC	CASSLGQALPYGYTF	.	TRBD1	TRBV5-1	TRBJ1-2
TGTGCCAGCAGCCCGAGACCAAATATCAACCAAGAGGCCCAGTACTTC	CASSPRPNINQEAQYF	.	.	TRBV27	TRBJ2-5
TGTGCCAGCGATTCAATGGGGCGGGGGACTTCCTACGAGCAGTACTTC	CASDSMGRGTSYEQYF	.	TRBD2	TRBV5-4	TRBJ2-7
TGTGCCAGCAGTCCGGCGACAGGGGGCACAGATACGCAGTATTTT	CASSPATGGTDTQYF	few	TRBD1	TRBV5-4	TRBJ2-3
TGCGCCAGCAGTGTGGGGGGGACGGAGAACTCTGGGGCCAACGGCCTGACTTTC	CASSVGGTENSGANGLTF	.	TRBD2	TRBV10-1	TRBJ2-6
TGCGCCAGCAGTCCCCGGGACAGGGGGCTGTTTGACGAGCAGTACTTC	CASSPRDRGLFDEQYF	.	TRBD1	TRBV23-1	TRBJ2-7
TGTGCCAGTTACGGGGGGTCCGGGGCCAACGTCCTGACTTTC	CASYGGSGANVLTF	once	TRBD2	TRBV28	TRBJ2-6
TGTGCCAGCAACTCTCCGAGGGGGGGGGTCGATCAAGAGACCCAGTACTTC	CASNSPRGGVDQETQYF	.	.	TRBV2	TRBJ2-5
TGTGCCAGCTCACCCAGCACAGGGAATGCCGGGGAGCTGTTTTTT	CASSPSTGNAGELFF	once	.	TRBV18	TRBJ2-2
TGTGCCAGCAGCTTAGGGACAGGGGGATTACAAGAGACCCAGTACTTC	CASSLGTGGLQETQYF	.	TRBD1	TRBV7-8	TRBJ2-5
TGTGCCAGCAGCCCGCGGGACAGCTCGACTGAAGCTTTCTTT	CASSPRDSSTEAFF	once	TRBD1	TRBV7-8	TRBJ1-1
TGTGCCTGGAGTGTACGCGATAATCAGCCCCAGCATTTT	CAWSVRDNQPQHF	.	.	TRBV30	TRBJ1-5